This record concerns one T cell receptor beta chain sequence. One entry per CDR3 protein, without DNA, is what TCRdb gives after re-calling the 5' RACE reads. Its table records 130,000 to 150,000 distinct CDR3 sequences. This entry comes from a study of T cells expressing NK-cell markers. This CDR3 is built from 12 residues. The germline V gene has CDR1 SGDLS and CDR2 YYNGEE. Material: blood T cells: a sorted CD56 or NKG2C T cell subset, CD4+ or CD8+ T cells, or bulk PBMC T cells (not recorded which). This sequence was found in a man aged 18 to 30 in good health. The chain joins TRBV9 to TRBJ1-3; TCRdb's assignment of TRBD1 cannot be checked, as there is no DNA. The CDR3 reads CASSEGADTIYF.